The 22 T cell receptor beta chains below were found in one sample sequenced in a study of T-cell reconstitution after alpha-beta-depleted transplantation in children. As it was prepared, the TCRbeta library received unique molecular identifiers. Via MiXCR, TCRdb re-called the PCR reads, giving one row per CDR3 protein. This sample has 200,000 to 250,000 distinct CDR3 sequences; roughly a tenth occur once, and the top ten carry roughly 28%. The material sequenced was PBMCs, taken before TCRalphabeta/CD19-depleted stem cell transplant. Receptors were obtained from a child under two years old with acute myeloid leukemia, due to receive a stem cell transplant.

At least ten counts were recorded for this clonotype. V is TRBV6-5 and J is TRBJ1-1; tentative D call: TRBD1 (5 bases). This CDR3 has 14 amino acids. V lost 4 bases and J 2 bases, leaving 11 bases between the germline ends. Per the germline V gene, CDR1 is MNHEY and CDR2 is SVGAGI. This chain's CDR3 is CASSSFGANTEAFF. For the CDR3, the DNA is TGTGCCAGCAGTTCTTTCGGGGCTAACACTGAAGCTTTCTTT.

This clonotype was seen at least ten times. V and J are TRBV30 and TRBJ1-3; unclear D gene. Germline values: CDR1 GTSNPN, CDR2 SVGIG (reference sequence). Trimming took off 2 bases at V and 3 bases at J, with 11 bases between the two ends. This CDR3 region has 14 residues. The CDR3 bases are TGTGCCTGGAGTCGCCGGGCCCGTGGAAACACCATATATTTT. This encodes CAWSRRARGNTIYF.

This clonotype came up many times. The V and J genes are TRBV20-1 and TRBJ2-3, with TRBD2 as a possible D gene (6 bases). V was cut by 5 bases and J by 9 bases, with 18 bases left in between. The CDR3 extends over 13 amino acids. Germline V gives CDR1 DFQATT, CDR2 SNEGSKA (reference sequence). The CDR3 loop is CSAFHPGDRTQYF. The DNA for the CDR3 is TGCAGTGCTTTCCACCCGGGGGATAGAACGCAGTATTTT.

In this sample, this clonotype turned up a few times. This chain uses TRBV7-9 with TRBJ2-3; 8 nucleotides match TRBD2. V lost 5 bases to trimming and J lost 4 bases; unmatched junction nucleotides: 11. Germline assignment: CDR1 SEHNR and CDR2 FQNEAQ (reference sequence). CDR3 length: 16 amino acids. CDR3 coding DNA: TGTGCCAGCAGCCTCCCCGGGACTAGGACGGCAGATACGCAGTATTTT. This codes for CASSLPGTRTADTQYF.

This clonotype was observed many times. The gene calls are TRBV7-2 and TRBJ2-7; tentative D call: TRBD1 (6 bases). The V and J ends lost 5 bases and 2 bases respectively, with 10 bases between them. The CDR3 spans 13 residues. Germline assignment: CDR1 SGHTA and CDR2 FQGNSA. The CDR3 here is CASSVRDTYEQYF. DNA of the CDR3: TGTGCCAGCAGCGTCCGGGACACCTACGAGCAGTACTTC. The variable domain in full, with the rest retrieved from reference TRBV7-2 and TRBJ2-7, is GAGVSQSPSNKVTEKGKDVELRCDPISGHTALYWYRQSLGQGLEFLIYFQGNSAPDKSGLPSDRFSAERTGGSVSTLTIQRTQQEDSAVYLCASSVRDTYEQYFGPGTRLTVT.

To note about this clonotype: A much larger clone is a single base away; this may be a read error. The V and J genes are TRBV10-3 and TRBJ2-7, with D perhaps given as TRBD1 or TRBD2 (6 bases each). With 10 bases removed from V and 0 bases from J, the gap between germline ends came to 16 bases. The CDR3 runs to 14 residues. Germline CDR1 reads ENHRY; CDR2 reads SYGVKD. The CDR3: CATMSGASSYEQYF. DNA of the CDR3: TGTGCCACCATGTCGGGGGCTAGCTCCTACGAGCAGTACTTC.

This clonotype has at least ten counts. The V gene is TRBV20-1, the J gene TRBJ2-3, with 12 nucleotides matching TRBD2. Germline CDR1 and CDR2: DFQATT and SNEGSKA (reference sequence). V shed 7 bases, J shed 6 bases, and the junction held 11 bases outside the gene matches. The CDR3 loop spans 15 amino acids. CDR3 in amino acids: CSVRGLAGGRDTQYF. In DNA form, the CDR3 reads TGCAGTGTCAGGGGACTAGCGGGCGGGCGCGATACGCAGTATTTT.

The sample holds many counts of this clonotype. J is TRBJ1-2 and V is TRBV19, with 8 bases that match TRBD1. CDR3 length: 14 residues. Trimming at V came to 3 bases and at J to 7 bases, leaving 7 bases not matched to a gene. CDR1 is LNHDA, CDR2 SQIVND, per germline (reference sequence). The CDR3 DNA reads as TGTGCCAGTAGTATTACAGGGGGGATGACTGGCTACACCTTC. This encodes CASSITGGMTGYTF.

This clonotype was detected only a few times. The chain couples TRBV4-2 to TRBJ2-7, with D possibly matching TRBD1 (6 bases). Germline V gene sequence: CDR1 LGHNA, CDR2 YNFKEQ. Trimming cost V 2 bases and J 2 bases, with 13 bases left between them. The CDR3 has 15 amino acids. The CDR3: CASSQYRDTPYEQYF. CDR3 DNA: TGTGCCAGCAGCCAATATCGGGACACTCCCTACGAGCAGTACTTC.

The chain combines TRBV30 with TRBJ2-1; 10 nucleotides match TRBD1. This CDR3 has 15 amino acids. Germline V gene lookup returns CDR1 GTSNPN and CDR2 SVGIG (reference sequence). The ends lost 0 bases at V and 6 bases at J; junction bases unmatched: 5. The CDR3 here is CAWSVGQGGSNEQFF. For the CDR3, the DNA is TGTGCCTGGAGTGTAGGACAGGGGGGAAGCAATGAGCAGTTCTTC.

In regard to this clonotype: The junction and the germline gene differ at one end; a read error may be behind it. This chain joins TRBV7-2 and TRBJ2-5; D is unresolved. CDR1 is SGHTA and CDR2 is FQGNSA in the germline V gene. The CDR3 contains 11 residues. In DNA form, the CDR3 reads TGTGCCAGCAGACGCCAAGAGACCCAGCACTTC. It encodes CASRRQETQHF.

The table lists this clonotype with many counts. The gene calls are TRBV9 and TRBJ2-2; TRBD2 matches 13 bases. The germline gives CDR1 SGDLS, CDR2 YYNGEE. The ends lost 1 base at V and 6 bases at J; junction bases unmatched: 6. This CDR3 has 17 residues. CDR3 sequence reads: CASSVHPGLAGSGELFF. CDR3 nucleotide sequence: TGTGCCAGCAGCGTACACCCGGGACTAGCGGGATCCGGGGAGCTGTTTTTT. Full variable domain (outside the CDR3, taken from reference TRBV9 and TRBJ2-2): DSGVTQTPKHLITATGQRVTLRCSPRSGDLSVYWYQQSLDQGLQFLIQYYNGEERAKGNILERFSAQQFPDLHSELNLSSLELGDSALYFCASSVHPGLAGSGELFFGEGSRLTVL.

Many counts were recorded for this clonotype. This chain connects TRBV7-9 to TRBJ2-7, with a tentative D call TRBD1 (5 bases). V dropped 2 bases and J dropped 3 bases, with 14 bases sitting between them. The germline V gene has CDR1 SEHNR and CDR2 FQNEAQ (reference sequence). The CDR3 totals 15 residues. This CDR3 is CASSLIPGLRYEQYF. DNA for the CDR3: TGTGCCAGCAGCTTAATTCCAGGGTTACGCTACGAGCAGTACTTC.

The table lists this clonotype with many counts. V is TRBV12-3 or TRBV12-4 and J is TRBJ2-1; the match to TRBD1 covers 8 bases. This CDR3 has 14 residues. Germline trimming cut 3 bases from V and 7 bases from J; bases unmatched to any gene: 5. CDR3 sequence: CASSFEDRVNEQFF. The CDR3 region has the DNA TGTGCCAGCAGTTTCGAGGACAGGGTAAATGAGCAGTTCTTC.

V gene TRBV7-8 combines with J gene TRBJ2-1, with TRBD2 matching over 11 bases. Per germline, CDR1 SGHVS and CDR2 FQNEAQ. V lost 1 base and J lost 4; bases outside the gene matches: 6. The CDR3 sequence is 17 residues long. In nucleotides, the CDR3 is TGTGCCAGCAGCTTAGTCGTAGCGGGGGGGAAATACAATGAGCAGTTCTTC. It encodes CASSLVVAGGKYNEQFF.

This clonotype was observed a handful of times. The chain is built from TRBV6-5 and TRBJ2-2, with D perhaps TRBD2 (6 bases). CDR3 size: 15 residues. Germline CDR1 MNHEY, CDR2 SVGAGI. The germline V and J ends were trimmed by 6 bases and 5 bases, with 16 bases remaining between them. CDR3 coding DNA: TGTGCCAGCAGCCACTCTGGAGGGTATACCGGGGAGCTGTTTTTT. Amino acid sequence: CASSHSGGYTGELFF.

This clonotype occurred many times. The chain is built from TRBV3-1 and TRBJ2-7; 12 bases agree with TRBD2. This CDR3 region has 20 residues. The trim removed 1 base at V and 3 bases at J, leaving 16 bases unmatched. CDR1 is LGHDT, CDR2 YNNKEL, per germline (reference sequence). The CDR3 region has the DNA TGTGCCAGCAGCCAAGTGACGCCGGGACTAGCGGGTACTTTTTTCTACGAGCAGTACTTC. Encoded protein: CASSQVTPGLAGTFFYEQYF.

This clonotype was counted ten times or more. The chain recombines TRBV9 with TRBJ2-5, with D hard to call. Germline lookup yields CDR1 SGDLS and CDR2 YYNGEE. The CDR3 is 12 residues long. Trimming took 3 bases from V and 5 from J, leaving 8 bases between them. The CDR3, as DNA: TGTGCCAGCAGCGATAGGAGCGAGACCCAGTACTTC. This codes for CASSDRSETQYF.

The J gene is TRBJ2-1, the V gene TRBV20-1, with 7 bases fitting TRBD2. V lost 5 bases to trimming and J lost 8 bases; unmatched junction nucleotides: 18. This CDR3 has 16 residues. The germline V gene encodes CDR1 DFQATT and CDR2 SNEGSKA (reference sequence). The CDR3 sequence is CSASPLGGSPRDEQFF. The DNA for the CDR3 is TGCAGTGCTTCTCCCTTGGGGGGGAGCCCCCGGGATGAGCAGTTCTTC.

V is TRBV12-3 or TRBV12-4 and J is TRBJ2-5; a possible D gene is TRBD2 (6 bases). V was pared by 7 bases and J by 5 bases, with 11 bases between. The CDR3 has 12 residues. This CDR3 is CASTGVVETQYF. CDR3 DNA: TGTGCCAGCACGGGAGTCGTCGAGACCCAGTACTTC.

This clonotype showed up many times. The rearrangement links TRBV20-1 to TRBJ2-1; 7 nucleotides line up with TRBD2. Germline values: CDR1 DFQATT, CDR2 SNEGSKA (reference sequence). The CDR3 runs to 13 residues. V was pared by 4 bases and J by 2 bases, with 2 bases of the junction left unmatched. The CDR3 is CSANSGTYNEQFF. The CDR3 coding sequence is TGCAGTGCTAACAGCGGGACCTACAATGAGCAGTTCTTC.

This clonotype was recorded at least ten times. The chain links TRBV7-9 to TRBJ2-1; 9 bases line up with TRBD2. V shed 0 bases and J 9 bases; nucleotides not matched to a gene: 3. The CDR3 consists of 14 residues. CDR1 and CDR2 from the germline V gene are SEHNR and FQNEAQ (reference sequence). This CDR3 is CASSLASGSGEQFF. Written as DNA, the CDR3 is TGTGCCAGCAGCTTAGCTAGCGGGAGTGGTGAGCAGTTCTTC. Looking up the rest from reference TRBV7-9 and TRBJ2-1 gives the full variable domain: DTGVSQNPRHKITKRGQNVTFRCDPISEHNRLYWYRQTLGQGPEFLTYFQNEAQLEKSRLLSDRFSAERPKGSFSTLEIQRTEQGDSAMYLCASSLASGSGEQFFGPGTRLTVL.